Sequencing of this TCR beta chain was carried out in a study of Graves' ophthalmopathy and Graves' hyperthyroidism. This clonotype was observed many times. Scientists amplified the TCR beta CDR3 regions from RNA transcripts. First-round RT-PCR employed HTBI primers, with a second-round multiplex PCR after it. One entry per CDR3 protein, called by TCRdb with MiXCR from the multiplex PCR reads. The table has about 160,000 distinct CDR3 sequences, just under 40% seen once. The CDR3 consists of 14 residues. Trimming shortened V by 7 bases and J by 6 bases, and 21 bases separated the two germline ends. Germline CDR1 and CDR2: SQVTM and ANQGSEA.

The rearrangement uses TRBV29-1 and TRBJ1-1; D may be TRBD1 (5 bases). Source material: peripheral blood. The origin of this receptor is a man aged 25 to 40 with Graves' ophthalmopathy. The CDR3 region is CSAIHGDRGAEAFF. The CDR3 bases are TGCAGCGCCATCCACGGGGATCGGGGGGCTGAAGCTTTCTTT.